This entry lists 22 T cell receptor beta chains sequenced from one sample in a study of blood T cell repertoires in COVID-19. Using immunoSEQ multiplex PCR, the repertoire was profiled, and TCRdb retains in-frame clones only, with some absent. In the table there are roughly 390,000 clones, 87% of which are singletons. Sequences were obtained from peripheral blood. The receptors here all came from a woman aged 25 to 39 with COVID-19, enrolled during active disease.

The chain links TRBV7-2 to TRBJ2-2, with TRBD2 identical over 9 bases. The CDR3 consists of 16 residues. From germline, CDR1 is SGHTA and CDR2 FQGNSA. The trim removed 1 base at V and 5 bases at J, leaving 5 bases unmatched. The CDR3, as DNA: TGTGCCAGCAGCTTAGGCGGGAGGGCCGTAACCGGGGAGCTGTTTTTT. Protein: CASSLGGRAVTGELFF.

The J gene is TRBJ2-5, the V gene TRBV7-8; 7 nucleotides line up with TRBD2. Trimming removed 6 bases from V and 5 bases from J; junction bases left unmatched: 12. The CDR3 length is 15 residues. CDR1 is SGHVS, CDR2 FQNEAQ, per germline. The CDR3 DNA reads as TGTGCCAGCAGACCCCCAGGACTAGGTCTGGAGACCCAGTACTTC. Translated, it gives CASRPPGLGLETQYF.

This sequence joins TRBV18 and TRBJ2-1, with D maybe TRBD2 (5 bases). Between the trimmed V and J ends, which lost 3 bases and 6 bases, there was a span of 18 bases. Germline CDR1 reads KGHSH; CDR2 reads LQKENI. The CDR3 has 16 residues. The CDR3 spells CASSPPVRLLSNEQFF. The DNA of the CDR3 is TGTGCCAGCTCACCCCCCGTAAGACTACTCTCCAATGAGCAGTTCTTC.

This chain joins TRBV5-1 and TRBJ2-3; 7 bases are a match to TRBD1. CDR1 is SGHRS, CDR2 YFSETQ, per germline. The V and J ends lost 7 bases and 2 bases, in that order; junction bases with no gene match: 7. The CDR3 totals 14 residues. CDR3 in DNA: TGCGCCAGCGGAGACAGGGCTTACACAGATACGCAGTATTTT. Translated: CASGDRAYTDTQYF. Using reference TRBV5-1 and TRBJ2-3 for the parts outside the CDR3, the full variable domain is KAGVTQTPRYLIKTRGQQVTLSCSPISGHRSVSWYQQTPGQGLQFLFEYFSETQRNKGNFPGRFSGRQFSNSRSEMNVSTLELGDSALYLCASGDRAYTDTQYFGPGTRLTVL.

The V call is TRBV6-2 or TRBV6-3, the J call TRBJ2-7; 8 nucleotides align to TRBD2. The V gene end was trimmed by 2 bases and the J gene end by 5 bases; junction bases not matched to a gene: 8. CDR1 is MNHEY, CDR2 SVGEGT, per germline. This CDR3 is 15 amino acids long. The CDR3 region is CASSYSLREVDEQYF. The CDR3 DNA follows: TGTGCCAGCAGTTACAGCCTGCGGGAGGTGGACGAGCAGTACTTC.

The chain carries TRBV2 and TRBJ2-7; 9 bases are shared with TRBD2. Germline values: CDR1 SNHLY, CDR2 FYNNEI. This CDR3 is built from 16 residues. CDR3 sequence reads: CAGADGGRAAAYEQYF. CDR3 nucleotide sequence: TGTGCGGGAGCAGATGGCGGGAGGGCCGCAGCCTACGAGCAGTACTTC.

The chain carries TRBV18 and TRBJ1-3; no reliable D call. The CDR3 is 13 amino acids. Germline assignment: CDR1 KGHSH and CDR2 LQKENI. The ends were cut back, 2 bases at V and 4 bases at J, with 6 bases in the middle. This CDR3 reads CASSPKAGNTIYF. In nucleotides, the CDR3 is TGTGCCAGCTCACCAAAAGCCGGAAACACCATATATTTT.

The rearrangement links TRBV18 to TRBJ1-3, with TRBD1 as a possible D gene (6 bases). The V gene's germline CDR1 is KGHSH and CDR2 LQKENI. V was cut by 1 base and J by 0 bases, with 10 bases left in between. The CDR3 extends over 16 amino acids. CDR3 bases: TGTGCCAGCTCACCACTCCGGACAGACTCTGGAAACACCATATATTTT. It encodes CASSPLRTDSGNTIYF.

The V call is TRBV4-3, the J call TRBJ2-1; 7 positions agree with TRBD1. V shed 3 bases, J shed 2 bases, and the junction held 1 base outside the gene matches. The CDR3 totals 14 residues. Per germline, CDR1 LGHNA and CDR2 YSLEER. The CDR3 nucleotides are TGCGCCAGCAGCCAGGGACAGCCCTACAATGAGCAGTTCTTC. Residues: CASSQGQPYNEQFF.

This sequence joins TRBV5-5 and TRBJ2-1; D not certain. Germline CDR1 reads SGHKS; CDR2 reads YYEKEE (reference sequence). Trimming took 2 bases from V and 8 from J, leaving 8 bases between them. This CDR3 spans 12 amino acids. In DNA, the CDR3 is TGTGCCAGCAGCTTCCTAGGCGATGAGCAGTTCTTC. Amino acids: CASSFLGDEQFF.

The V and J genes are TRBV20-1 and TRBJ2-5, with 7 bases lining up with TRBD1. The trim removed 6 bases at V and 3 bases at J, leaving 7 bases unmatched. The germline V gene has CDR1 DFQATT and CDR2 SNEGSKA (reference sequence). This CDR3 contains 13 residues. The CDR3: CSASRTGEETQYF. The CDR3 bases are TGCAGTGCCAGTCGAACAGGGGAAGAGACCCAGTACTTC.

J is TRBJ2-7 and V is TRBV6-5; no clear D gene. Germline V CDR1 and CDR2: MNHEY, SVGAGI. The V and J ends lost 6 bases and 0 bases respectively, with 12 bases between them. The CDR3 has 14 amino acids. DNA for the CDR3: TGTGCCAGCAGCTACGACTCGGCCTCCTACGAGCAGTACTTC. Translating gives CASSYDSASYEQYF.

The J gene is TRBJ2-7, the V gene TRBV5-1; D may be TRBD1 (5 bases). Looked up from germline, CDR1 is SGHRS and CDR2 is YFSETQ. The CDR3 is 14 residues long. Between the trimmed V and J ends, which lost 1 base and 3 bases, there was a span of 11 bases. The CDR3 nucleotides are TGCGCCAGCAGCTTGTTGGGGCGCGGCTACGAGCAGTACTTC. Its protein is CASSLLGRGYEQYF.

This chain joins TRBV24-1 and TRBJ1-3; the D is unclear. V was clipped by 4 bases and J by 0 bases, with 3 bases between them. The CDR3 consists of 13 residues. Germline CDR1 reads KGHDR; CDR2 reads SFDVKD. Here the CDR3 DNA reads TGTGCCACCAGTGACGGCTCTGGAAACACCATATATTTT. It translates to CATSDGSGNTIYF.

The chain carries TRBV20-1 and TRBJ2-7, with 7 bases fitting TRBD2. This CDR3 has 12 residues. The V segment lost 3 bases and the J segment 4 bases; nucleotides outside the gene matches: 3. Germline loops: CDR1 DFQATT, CDR2 SNEGSKA (reference sequence). Written as DNA, the CDR3 is TGCAGTGCTAGTGCTAGCGGATACGAGCAGTACTTC. This encodes CSASASGYEQYF.

The rearrangement links TRBV25-1 to TRBJ2-1, with 8 bases aligning to TRBD1. The CDR3 totals 13 residues. Losses at the gene ends were 8 bases for V and 2 bases for J; bases not matched to a gene: 2. Germline assignment: CDR1 MGHDK and CDR2 SYGVNS. For the CDR3, the DNA is TGTGCCAGCCAGGGGGCGACCTACAATGAGCAGTTCTTC. Its translation: CASQGATYNEQFF. Variable domain in full (rest from reference TRBV25-1 and TRBJ2-1): EADIYQTPRYLVIGTGKKITLECSQTMGHDKMYWYQQDPGMELHLIHYSYGVNSTEKGDLSSESTVSRIRTEHFPLTLESARPSHTSQYLCASQGATYNEQFFGPGTRLTVL.

The chain carries TRBV30 and TRBJ2-1, with 14 bases that match TRBD2. This CDR3 spans 17 amino acids. V lost 0 bases, J lost 6 bases, and 7 bases stayed unmatched. Germline V gives CDR1 GTSNPN, CDR2 SVGIG (reference sequence). DNA for the CDR3: TGTGCCTGGAGTGTCTTTGGGACTAGCGGGAGCTCCAATGAGCAGTTCTTC. It encodes CAWSVFGTSGSSNEQFF.

This clone was observed a handful of times. The chain is built from TRBV7-3 and TRBJ2-1; the D is unclear. V was shortened by 1 base and J by 3 bases, with 4 bases between the two germline ends. Germline assignment: CDR1 SGHTA and CDR2 FQGTGA. The CDR3 is made up of 13 amino acids. The CDR3: CASSLRLYNEQFF. The DNA of the CDR3 is TGTGCCAGCAGCTTAAGGCTCTACAATGAGCAGTTCTTC.

V and J are TRBV4-1 and TRBJ1-2; TRBD1 might be the D (6 bases). The CDR3 runs 17 residues. V lost 0 bases to trimming and J lost 2 bases, with 16 bases between them. CDR1 and CDR2 from the germline V gene are MGHRA and YSYEKL. The CDR3 region is CASSQDTLWDTNYGYTF. CDR3 bases: TGCGCCAGCAGCCAAGATACCCTTTGGGACACAAACTATGGCTACACCTTC.

The rearrangement joins TRBV30 to TRBJ2-1, with 10 bases identical to TRBD1. The CDR3 runs to 16 residues. V was pared by 7 bases and J by 5 bases, with 14 bases of the junction left unmatched. CDR1 and CDR2 (germline): GTSNPN, SVGIG (reference sequence). Written as DNA, the CDR3 is TGTGCCTCCATCAACTCAAACGGGACAGGGGACAATGAGCAGTTCTTC. Protein sequence: CASINSNGTGDNEQFF.

About this clone itself: This CDR3 is also generated by other DNA sequences in the sample. The J gene is TRBJ1-1, the V gene TRBV30, with a tentative D call TRBD1 (6 bases). V lost 3 bases, J lost 4 bases, and 9 bases lay in between. The CDR3 runs 12 residues. Per the germline V gene, CDR1 is GTSNPN and CDR2 is SVGIG (reference sequence). CDR3 coding DNA: TGTGCCTGGAGACAGGGTGGCACTGAAGCTTTCTTT. Its protein product is CAWRQGGTEAFF.

The gene calls are TRBV28 and TRBJ1-1; D gene uncertain. The germline V gene encodes CDR1 MDHEN and CDR2 SYDVKM. The CDR3 totals 15 residues. Between the trimmed V and J ends, which lost 3 bases and 1 base, there was a span of 12 bases. The CDR3 spells CASSFAGGGNTEAFF. In nucleotides, the CDR3 is TGTGCCAGCAGTTTTGCGGGTGGTGGGAACACTGAAGCTTTCTTT.